Listed below are T cell receptor beta chains from one sample, sequenced in a study of healthy donors' naive CD4 and CD8 T cells. TCRdb passed the reads through MiXCR, listing each CDR3 protein once. The data show roughly 200,000 distinct CDR3 sequences, about 70% seen once. The sample comprised naive CD4+ and CD8+ T cells sorted from blood, pooled from several donors. The origin of the receptors is a pool of human donors in good health; the sample pools cells from several healthy donors. Both conserved end residues are part of each CDR3. A D gene is named only where the DNA matches it firmly. Part of the rows lack a size; the others show once, few, many or a class for expanded clones.

j_call | d_call | v_call | clone_size | cdr3_aa | cdr3_nt
TRBJ1-1 | . | TRBV19 | . | CASSGGLYTEAFF | TGTGCCAGTAGTGGGGGATTGTACACTGAAGCTTTCTTT
TRBJ2-1 | . | TRBV6-5 | . | CASSYSIGGAYNEQFF | TGTGCCAGCAGTTACTCGATCGGGGGCGCTTACAATGAGCAGTTCTTC
TRBJ2-5 | . | TRBV2 | once | CASYLRQTQETQYF | TGTGCCAGCTACCTTAGGCAGACCCAAGAGACCCAGTACTTC
TRBJ2-5 | . | TRBV10-3 | . | CAITLREETQYF | TGTGCCATCACCCTCCGGGAAGAGACCCAGTACTTC
TRBJ1-2 | TRBD1 | TRBV6-2/TRBV6-3 | . | CASSYSRTDRTNYGYTF | TGTGCCAGCAGTTACTCGAGAACGGACAGGACTAACTATGGCTACACCTTC
TRBJ2-6 | . | TRBV15 | few | CATSRGGYGANVLTF | TGTGCCACCAGCAGAGGGGGTTACGGGGCCAACGTCCTGACTTTC
TRBJ1-2 | . | TRBV29-1 | . | CSVEGRGRGYTF | TGCAGCGTTGAGGGACGAGGTCGTGGCTACACCTTC
TRBJ2-7 | . | TRBV2 | . | CAGAKQGISYEQYF | TGTGCCGGGGCAAAGCAGGGGATCTCCTACGAGCAGTACTTC
TRBJ1-6 | TRBD1 | TRBV27 | . | CATRAGDRVNSPLHF | TGTGCCACCCGAGCCGGGGACAGGGTAAATTCACCCCTCCACTTT
TRBJ1-6 | . | TRBV19 | . | CASSPYRNSPLHF | TGTGCCAGTAGTCCATACAGAAATTCACCCCTCCACTTT
TRBJ2-2 | TRBD1 | TRBV29-1 | . | CSAGTANTGELFF | TGCAGTGCCGGGACAGCCAACACCGGGGAGCTGTTTTTT
TRBJ2-5 | TRBD1 | TRBV29-1 | . | CSVARGMETQYF | TGCAGCGTCGCCAGGGGGATGGAGACCCAGTACTTC
TRBJ1-3 | . | TRBV19 | . | CASGPESSGNTIYF | TGTGCCTCGGGACCCGAGAGCTCTGGAAACACCATATATTTT
TRBJ2-4 | . | TRBV10-2 | . | CASSESYSLAKNIQYF | TGCGCCAGCAGTGAGTCCTACAGTCTAGCCAAAAACATTCAGTACTTC
TRBJ1-1 | . | TRBV5-1 | . | CASTQGAANTEAFF | TGCGCCAGCACCCAAGGGGCGGCGAACACTGAAGCTTTCTTT
TRBJ2-7 | . | TRBV29-1 | once | CSAQNNRDLRNEQYF | TGCAGCGCCCAGAACAACCGGGACCTTCGCAACGAGCAGTACTTC
TRBJ2-1 | TRBD2 | TRBV29-1 | . | CSVEGTSGRSSYNEQFF | TGCAGCGTTGAAGGGACTAGCGGGAGGAGCTCCTACAATGAGCAGTTCTTC
TRBJ1-3 | . | TRBV27 | . | CASKEGHSGNTIYF | TGTGCCAGCAAGGAGGGGCACTCTGGAAACACCATATATTTT
TRBJ2-3 | . | TRBV5-1 | . | CASSLELADTQYF | TGCGCCAGCAGCTTAGAGTTGGCAGATACGCAGTATTTT